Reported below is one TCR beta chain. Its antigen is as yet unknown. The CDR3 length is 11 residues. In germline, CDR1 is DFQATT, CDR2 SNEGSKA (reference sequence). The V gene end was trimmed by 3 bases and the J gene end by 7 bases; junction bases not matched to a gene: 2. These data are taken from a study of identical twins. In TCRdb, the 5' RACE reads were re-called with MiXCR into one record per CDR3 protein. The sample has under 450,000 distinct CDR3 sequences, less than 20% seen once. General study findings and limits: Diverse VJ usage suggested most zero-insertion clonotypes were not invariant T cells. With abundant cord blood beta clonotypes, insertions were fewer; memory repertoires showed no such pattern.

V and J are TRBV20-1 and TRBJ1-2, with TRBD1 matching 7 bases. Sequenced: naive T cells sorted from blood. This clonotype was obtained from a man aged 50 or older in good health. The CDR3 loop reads CSASRQGGYTF. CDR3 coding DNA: TGCAGTGCTAGCCGACAGGGTGGCTACACCTTC.